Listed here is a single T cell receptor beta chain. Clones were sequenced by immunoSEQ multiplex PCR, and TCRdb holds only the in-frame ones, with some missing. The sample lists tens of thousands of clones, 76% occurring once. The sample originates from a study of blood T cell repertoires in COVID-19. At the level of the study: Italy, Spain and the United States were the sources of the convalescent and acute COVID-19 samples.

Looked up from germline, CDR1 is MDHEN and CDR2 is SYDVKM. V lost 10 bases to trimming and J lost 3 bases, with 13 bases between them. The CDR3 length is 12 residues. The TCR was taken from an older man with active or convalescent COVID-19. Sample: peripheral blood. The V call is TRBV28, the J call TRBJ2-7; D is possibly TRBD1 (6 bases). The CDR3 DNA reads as TGTGCCACCAGGGACACGTTCTACGAGCAGTACTTC. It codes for CATRDTFYEQYF.